This T cell receptor (beta chain) was profiled in a study of blood T cell repertoires in COVID-19. Study information: From T cells, B-cell-depleted T cells, or PBMCs came the material, which was cDNA or gDNA.

Sequencing was performed with immunoSEQ multiplex PCR; in TCRdb, only in-frame clones are kept and a portion is missing. The repertoire holds 250,000 to 300,000 clones, approximately 91% seen once, with under 2.5% in the top ten. The CDR3 is 17 residues long. Trimming removed 1 base at V and 2 bases at J, with 18 bases between. CDR1 is SGHNT, CDR2 YYREEE, per germline (reference sequence). The chain links TRBV5-4 to TRBJ1-2; TRBD1 is a possible D gene (5 bases). Sequenced: peripheral blood. This sequence was found in a man over 45 with acute or convalescent COVID-19. CDR3 nucleotide sequence: TGTGCCAGCAGCTTGTTCAGGGTCGACTTTATAAACTATGGCTACACCTTC. Translating it yields CASSLFRVDFINYGYTF.